This TCR beta chain derives from a study of shared clonotypes between healthy human individuals. This CDR3 contains 12 residues. Per germline, CDR1 SEHNR and CDR2 FQNEAQ (reference sequence). Produced via immunoSEQ multiplex PCR; TCRdb's table is partial and in-frame only. The table shows under 2.5 million clones, with 85% to 95% occurring only once. The TCR sequence derives from a man aged 18 to 30 in good health. Some clones in this sample may be carry-over from other donors' samples. The sequencing sample was made of naive CD4+ T cells from PBMCs. The subset was: CD45RA+ positively selected. V and J are TRBV7-9 and TRBJ2-5, with D hard to call. The J call is in doubt because the DNA end fits TRBJ2-7 better. CDR3 region: CASSLGSYEQYF. CDR3 DNA: TGTGCCAGCAGCTTAGGGAGCTACGAGCAGTACTTC.